The entry below gives a single TCR beta chain sequence along with its context. This sample is drawn from a study of blood T cell repertoires in COVID-19. Overall study context: Acute-phase and convalescent COVID-19 samples originated in the United States, Italy and Spain. PBMCs, B-cell-depleted T cells, or T cells were the source of the cDNA or gDNA that made up the material.

Study processing details: Amplification of reference gene primers provided the estimated nucleated cell counts. The data were produced by immunoSEQ multiplex PCR, yet TCRdb's version contains in-frame clones alone and is incomplete. The DNA gave D and trimming, while V, J and clone size come from that table. The sample lists about 110,000 clones; approximately 70% were seen once. The TCR was taken from a woman aged 40 to 49 with acute or convalescent COVID-19. Sequencing input: peripheral blood.

The CDR3 here is CASSLVAGGPYRELFF. CDR3 bases: TGTGCCAGCAGCTTAGTAGCGGGGGGGCCTTATCGGGAGCTGTTTTTT. J is TRBJ2-2 and V is TRBV11-2; 11 bases agree with TRBD2. After removal of 1 base from V and 9 bases from J, the junction contained 7 bases not matched to a gene. The V gene's germline CDR1 is SGHAT and CDR2 FQNNGV. CDR3 length: 16 amino acids. Drawing the rest from reference TRBV11-2 and TRBJ2-2, the complete variable domain is EAGVAQSPRYKIIEKRQSVAFWCNPISGHATLYWYQQILGQGPKLLIQFQNNGVVDDSQLPKDRFSAERLKGVDSTLKIQPAKLEDSAVYLCASSLVAGGPYRELFFGEGSRLTVL.